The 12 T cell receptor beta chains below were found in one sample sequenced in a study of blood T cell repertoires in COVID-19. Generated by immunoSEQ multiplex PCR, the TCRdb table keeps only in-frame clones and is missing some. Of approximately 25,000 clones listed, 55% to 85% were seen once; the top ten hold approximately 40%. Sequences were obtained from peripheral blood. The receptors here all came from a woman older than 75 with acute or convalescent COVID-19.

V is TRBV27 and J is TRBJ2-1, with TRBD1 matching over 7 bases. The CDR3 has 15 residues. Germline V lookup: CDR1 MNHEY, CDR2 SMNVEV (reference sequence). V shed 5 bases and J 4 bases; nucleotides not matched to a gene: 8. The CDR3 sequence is CASSPRDRKYNEQFF. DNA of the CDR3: TGTGCCAGCAGTCCCCGGGACAGAAAATACAATGAGCAGTTCTTC.

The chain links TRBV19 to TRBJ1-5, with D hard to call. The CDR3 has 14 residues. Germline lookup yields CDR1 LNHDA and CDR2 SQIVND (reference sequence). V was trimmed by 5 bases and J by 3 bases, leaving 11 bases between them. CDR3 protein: CASSYLGDNQPQHF. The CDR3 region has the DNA TGTGCCAGTAGTTACCTCGGAGACAATCAGCCCCAGCATTTT.

The CDR3 spells CASSFGLAGRPYNEQFF. DNA for the CDR3: TGTGCCAGCAGCTTCGGGCTAGCGGGCAGGCCCTACAATGAGCAGTTCTTC. The chain employs TRBV11-2 and TRBJ2-1; 8 bases are shared with TRBD2. The V segment lost 3 bases and the J segment 2 bases; nucleotides outside the gene matches: 9. The germline V gene has CDR1 SGHAT and CDR2 FQNNGV. The CDR3 sequence is 17 residues long.

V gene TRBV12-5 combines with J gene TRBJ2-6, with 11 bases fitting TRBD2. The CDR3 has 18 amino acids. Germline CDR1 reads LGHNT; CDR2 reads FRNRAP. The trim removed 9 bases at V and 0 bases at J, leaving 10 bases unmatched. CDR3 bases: TGTGCTAGGGATTATAGCGGGGGGGCCTACTCTGGGGCCAACGTCCTGACTTTC. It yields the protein CARDYSGGAYSGANVLTF.

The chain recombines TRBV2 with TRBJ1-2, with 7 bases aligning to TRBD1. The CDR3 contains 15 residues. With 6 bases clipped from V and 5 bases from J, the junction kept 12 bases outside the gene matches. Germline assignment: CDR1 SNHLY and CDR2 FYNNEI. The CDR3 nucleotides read TGTGCCAGCAGCTCCGGACAGGCCACGGGGTATGGCTACACCTTC. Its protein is CASSSGQATGYGYTF.

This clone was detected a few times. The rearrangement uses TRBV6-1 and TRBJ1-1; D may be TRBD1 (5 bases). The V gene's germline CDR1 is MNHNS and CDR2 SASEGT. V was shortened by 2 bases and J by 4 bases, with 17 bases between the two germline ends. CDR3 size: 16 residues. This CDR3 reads CASSERGREGSTEAFF. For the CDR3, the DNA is TGTGCCAGCAGTGAAAGGGGCAGGGAGGGTTCCACTGAAGCTTTCTTT.

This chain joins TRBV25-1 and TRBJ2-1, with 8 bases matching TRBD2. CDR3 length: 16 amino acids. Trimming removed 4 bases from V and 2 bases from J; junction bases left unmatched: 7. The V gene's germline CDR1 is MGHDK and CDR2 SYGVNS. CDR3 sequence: CASSGPSGRAYNEQFF. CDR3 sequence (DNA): TGTGCCAGCAGTGGCCCTAGCGGGCGTGCCTACAATGAGCAGTTCTTC.

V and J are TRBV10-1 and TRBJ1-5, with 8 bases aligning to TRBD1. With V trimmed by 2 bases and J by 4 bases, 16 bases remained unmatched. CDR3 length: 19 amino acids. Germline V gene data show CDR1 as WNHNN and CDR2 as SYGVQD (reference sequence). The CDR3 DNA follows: TGCGCCAGCAGTGAGCCTTACTTATCCCAGGACAGGGCGAATCAGCCCCAGCATTTT. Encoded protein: CASSEPYLSQDRANQPQHF.

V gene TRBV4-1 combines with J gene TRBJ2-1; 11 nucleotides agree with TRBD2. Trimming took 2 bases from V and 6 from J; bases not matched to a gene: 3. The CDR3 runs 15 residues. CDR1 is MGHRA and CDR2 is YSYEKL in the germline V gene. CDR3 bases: TGCGCCAGCAGCCAAACAACTAGCGGGAGCAATGAGCAGTTCTTC. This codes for CASSQTTSGSNEQFF.

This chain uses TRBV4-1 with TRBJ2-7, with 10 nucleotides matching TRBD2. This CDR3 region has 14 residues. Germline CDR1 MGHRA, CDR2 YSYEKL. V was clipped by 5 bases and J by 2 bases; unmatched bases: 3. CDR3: CASSVAGGTYEQYF. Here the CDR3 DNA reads TGCGCCAGCAGCGTAGCGGGGGGTACCTACGAGCAGTACTTC.

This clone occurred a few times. DNA for the CDR3: TGTGCCAGCAGTTACTCGGGTCAGGGTAATAATGAGCAGTTCTTC. Translation: CASSYSGQGNNEQFF. V usage is TRBV6-5 and J usage is TRBJ2-1; TRBD1 is a possible D gene (5 bases). The CDR3 sequence is 15 residues long. The germline V gene encodes CDR1 MNHEY and CDR2 SVGAGI. Deletions cut 0 bases from V and 7 bases from J, with 13 bases between.

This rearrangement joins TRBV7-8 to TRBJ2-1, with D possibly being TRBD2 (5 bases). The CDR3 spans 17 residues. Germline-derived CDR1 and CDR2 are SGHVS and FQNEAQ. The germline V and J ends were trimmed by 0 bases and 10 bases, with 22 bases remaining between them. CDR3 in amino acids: CASSLAYRAEISGEQFF. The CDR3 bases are TGTGCCAGCAGCTTAGCTTATCGCGCGGAGATCTCGGGGGAGCAGTTCTTC.